This TCR beta chain is drawn from a study of T cells in Graves' hyperthyroidism and ophthalmopathy. Across the whole study: Peripheral blood was drawn at first diagnosis, prior to all treatment.

Amplification targeted TCR beta CDR3 regions from RNA transcripts. HTBI primers were used for first-round RT-PCR of the TCR CDR3. A single record per CDR3 protein comes from TCRdb applying MiXCR to the multiplex PCR reads. The table records 450,000 to 600,000 distinct CDR3 sequences, about 20% of them present only once. A NOSPECS grade of at least 4, a Clinical Activity Score of at least 3 and duration under 3 months were recorded in ophthalmopathy patients. Not enrolled were patients with uncontrolled infection, other autoimmune disease, pregnancy or lactation. Diagnosis relied on clinical symptoms, serum thyroxine and TRAb, thyroid ultrasound and orbital computed tomography. With 6 bases removed from V and 2 bases from J, the gap between germline ends came to 24 bases. Per germline, CDR1 SNHLY and CDR2 FYNNEI. The CDR3 is 18 residues long.

The chain uses TRBV2 and TRBJ2-3, with D maybe TRBD2 (6 bases). The sequencing sample was made of blood. The source of this sequence is a man in his forties or fifties with Graves' ophthalmopathy. Here the CDR3 DNA reads TGTGCCAGCAGCCCCGGGAGTAATGGGCCTCTACTCACAGATACGCAGTATTTT. Protein: CASSPGSNGPLLTDTQYF.